A single TCR beta chain is shown here with its context. Its antigen is unidentified. An end of the junction does not agree with germline; a read error may underlie this. The data were taken from a study of CD8 T cell repertoires and HIV-1 epitope variants. About the study: T cells were cultured for about 9 days with cytokines added on days 3 and 7.

The repertoire was sequenced with immunoSEQ multiplex PCR; TCRdb's copy has only in-frame clones and lacks some. This table has roughly 5,300 clones, about 71% appearing once. The specimen sequenced was cultured CD8+ T cells derived from PBMCs. This sequence originates from a male donor with HIV.

The CDR3 DNA reads as TGCGCCAGCAGCGAAGAGATGGAGGGGACGTACGGCTACACCTTC. As protein: CASSEEMEGTYGYTF. This chain joins TRBV4-3 and TRBJ1-2; TRBD1 might be the D (5 bases). The CDR3 is made up of 15 amino acids. CDR1 is LGHNA and CDR2 is YSLEER in the germline V gene.